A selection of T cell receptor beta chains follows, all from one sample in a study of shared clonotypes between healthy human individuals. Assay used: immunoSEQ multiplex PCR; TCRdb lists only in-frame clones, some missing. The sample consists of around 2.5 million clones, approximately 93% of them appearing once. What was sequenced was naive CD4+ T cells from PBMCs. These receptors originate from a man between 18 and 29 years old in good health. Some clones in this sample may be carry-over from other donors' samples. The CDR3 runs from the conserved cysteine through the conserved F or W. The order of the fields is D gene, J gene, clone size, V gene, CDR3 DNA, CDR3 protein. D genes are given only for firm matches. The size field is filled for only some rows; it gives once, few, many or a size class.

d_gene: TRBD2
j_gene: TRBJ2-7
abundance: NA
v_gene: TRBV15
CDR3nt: TGTGCCACCAGCAGAGCCGGGACTAGTGGCGAGCAGTACTTC
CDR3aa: CATSRAGTSGEQYF

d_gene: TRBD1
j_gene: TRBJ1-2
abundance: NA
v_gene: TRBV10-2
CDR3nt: TGCGCCAGCAGGAGGGACAGGGAGGGCTACACCTTC
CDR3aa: CASRRDREGYTF

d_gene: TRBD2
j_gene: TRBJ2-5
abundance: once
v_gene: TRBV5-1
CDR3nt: TGCGCCAGCAGCTTGGGACTAGCGGGAGGTACGGTTGAGACCCAGTACTTC
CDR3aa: CASSLGLAGGTVETQYF

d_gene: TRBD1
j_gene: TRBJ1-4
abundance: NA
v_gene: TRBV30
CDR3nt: TGTGCCTGGAGTGACAGGGGAGCAACTAATGAAAAACTGTTTTTT
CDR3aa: CAWSDRGATNEKLFF

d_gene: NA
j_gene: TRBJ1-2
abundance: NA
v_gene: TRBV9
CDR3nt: TGTGCCAGCAGCGCCCGACAGTATGACTATGGCTACACCTTC
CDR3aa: CASSARQYDYGYTF

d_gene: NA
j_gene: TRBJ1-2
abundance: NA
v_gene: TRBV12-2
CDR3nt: TGTGCAAGTCGCTTAGGGAGGAGAGAGAGCGGCTATGGCTACACCTTC
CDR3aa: CASRLGRRESGYGYTF

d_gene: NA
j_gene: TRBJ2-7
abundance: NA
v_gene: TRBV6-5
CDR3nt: TGTGCCAGCAGTAAACCCACGGGGTCCTACGAGCAGTACTTC
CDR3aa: CASSKPTGSYEQYF

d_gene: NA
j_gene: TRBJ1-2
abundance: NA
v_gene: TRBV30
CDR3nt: TGTGTCGGCCGAGGTGTTAACTATGGCTACACCTTC
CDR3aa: CVGRGVNYGYTF

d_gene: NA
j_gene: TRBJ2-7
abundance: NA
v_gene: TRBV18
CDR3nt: TGTGCCAGCTCACCCGGTCGGCGGACCTACGAGCAGTACTTC
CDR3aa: CASSPGRRTYEQYF

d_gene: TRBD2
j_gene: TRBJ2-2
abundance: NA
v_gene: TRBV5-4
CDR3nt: TGTGCCAGCAGCACAGGGACTAGCGGGAGGGCCTCGAACACCGGGGAGCTGTTTTTT
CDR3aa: CASSTGTSGRASNTGELFF

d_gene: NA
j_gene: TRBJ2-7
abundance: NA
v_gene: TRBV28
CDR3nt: TGTGCCAGCAGTTTATTTGGCGTCTCCTACGAGCAGTACTTC
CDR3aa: CASSLFGVSYEQYF

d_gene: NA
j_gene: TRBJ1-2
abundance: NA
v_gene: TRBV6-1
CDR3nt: TGTGCCAGCAGTGAAAAGCACAGGGAAGTGAAAGGCTACACCTTC
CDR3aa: CASSEKHREVKGYTF

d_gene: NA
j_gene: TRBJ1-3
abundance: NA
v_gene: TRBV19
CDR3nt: TGTGCCAGTCGCAAACTGAAAACGGGGGGCTCTGGAAACACCATATATTTT
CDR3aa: CASRKLKTGGSGNTIYF

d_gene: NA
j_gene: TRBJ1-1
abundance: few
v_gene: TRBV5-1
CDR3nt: TGCGCCAGCAGCTCGATGCCAGACACTGAAGCTTTCTTT
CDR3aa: CASSSMPDTEAFF

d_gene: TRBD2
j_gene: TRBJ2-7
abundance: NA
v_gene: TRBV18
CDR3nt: TGTGCCAGCTCACCTAGCGGGAGTAAGCGCATTCGCGAGCAGTACTTC
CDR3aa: CASSPSGSKRIREQYF

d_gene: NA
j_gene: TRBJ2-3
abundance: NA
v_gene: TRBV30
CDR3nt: TGTGCCTGGAGTGTAGGGTCTAGCACAGATACGCAGTATTTT
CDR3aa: CAWSVGSSTDTQYF

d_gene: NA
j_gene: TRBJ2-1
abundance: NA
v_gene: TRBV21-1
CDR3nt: TGTGCCAGCAGGGCGACTAGCGGGCATTACAATGAGCAGTTCTTC
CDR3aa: CASRATSGHYNEQFF

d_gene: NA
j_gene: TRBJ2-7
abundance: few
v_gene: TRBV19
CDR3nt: TGTGCCAGTAGTCCCCAACGACTAGAACGGTACGAGCAGTACTTC
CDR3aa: CASSPQRLERYEQYF

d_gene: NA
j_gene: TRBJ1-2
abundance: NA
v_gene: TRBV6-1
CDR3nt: TGTGCCAGCAGTGAAGCCAGCTATGGCTACACCTTC
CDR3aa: CASSEASYGYTF

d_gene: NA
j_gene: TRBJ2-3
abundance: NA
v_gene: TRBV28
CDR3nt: TGTGCCAGCAGTTTGCAGTACACAGATACGCAGTATTTT
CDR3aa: CASSLQYTDTQYF

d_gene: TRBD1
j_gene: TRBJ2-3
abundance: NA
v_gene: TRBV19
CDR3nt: TGTGCCAGTAGACAGACAGGGGGGTCCACAGATACGCAGTATTTT
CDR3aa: CASRQTGGSTDTQYF

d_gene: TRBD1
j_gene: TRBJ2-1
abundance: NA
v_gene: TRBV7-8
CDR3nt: TGTGCCAGCAGCTTACAGGGGGCCTCCTACAATGAGCAGTTCTTC
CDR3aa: CASSLQGASYNEQFF

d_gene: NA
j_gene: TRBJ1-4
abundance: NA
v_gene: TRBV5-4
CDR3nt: TGTGCCAGCAGCTTGAAGATAGGGGTTAATGAAAAACTGTTTTTT
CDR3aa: CASSLKIGVNEKLFF

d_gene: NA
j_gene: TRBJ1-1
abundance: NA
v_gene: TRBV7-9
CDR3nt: TGTGCCAGCAGCTCCACCCAAGGCACTGAAGCTTTCTTT
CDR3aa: CASSSTQGTEAFF

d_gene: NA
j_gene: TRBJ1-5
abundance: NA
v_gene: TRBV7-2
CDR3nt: TGTGCCAGCAGCTTAAGTTCTACGGAAAATCAGCCCCAGCATTTT
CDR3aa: CASSLSSTENQPQHF

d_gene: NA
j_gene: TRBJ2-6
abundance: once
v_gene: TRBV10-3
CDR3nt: TGTGCCATCAGTGAGCCGGGGGCAAGTGGGGCCAACGTCCTGACTTTC
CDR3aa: CAISEPGASGANVLTF

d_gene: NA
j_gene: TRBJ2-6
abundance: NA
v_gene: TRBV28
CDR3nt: TGTGCCAGCAGTTCCCTCCTCCTTGCCTCTGGGGCCAACGTCCTGACTTTC
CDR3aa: CASSSLLLASGANVLTF

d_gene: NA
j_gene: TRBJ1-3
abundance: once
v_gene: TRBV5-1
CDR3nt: TGCGCCAGCAGCTTGGGGGGAACTGGAAACACCATATATTTT
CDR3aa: CASSLGGTGNTIYF

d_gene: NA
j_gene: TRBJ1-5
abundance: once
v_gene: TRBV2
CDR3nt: TGTGCCAGCAGCATGCAGGGTGACGGCAATCAGCCCCAGCATTTT
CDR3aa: CASSMQGDGNQPQHF

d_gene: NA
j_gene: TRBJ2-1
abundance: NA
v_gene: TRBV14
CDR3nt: TGTGCCAGCAGCCAAGACTGGGCGGGGACCTCCTACAATGAGCAGTTCTTC
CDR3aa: CASSQDWAGTSYNEQFF

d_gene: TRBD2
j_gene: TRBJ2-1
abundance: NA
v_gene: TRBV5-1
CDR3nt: TGCGCCAGCAGCCTTATAGCGGGAGGTGATCAGTTCTTC
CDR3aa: CASSLIAGGDQFF

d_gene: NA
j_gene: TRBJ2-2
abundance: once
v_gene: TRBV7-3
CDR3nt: TGTGCCAGCAGCTTAACGGGTCTGGGGACCACCGGGGAGCTGTTTTTT
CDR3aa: CASSLTGLGTTGELFF

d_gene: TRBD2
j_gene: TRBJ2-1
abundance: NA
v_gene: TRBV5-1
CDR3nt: TGCGCCAGCAGGAACCTAGCGGGAGGATACAATGAGCAGTTCTTC
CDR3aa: CASRNLAGGYNEQFF

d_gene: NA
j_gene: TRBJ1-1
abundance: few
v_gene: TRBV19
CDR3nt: TGTGCCAGTAGTATAATCCAAGCGGACACTGAAGCTTTCTTT
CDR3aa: CASSIIQADTEAFF

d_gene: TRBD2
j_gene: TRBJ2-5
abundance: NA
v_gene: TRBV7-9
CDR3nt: TGTGCCAGCAGTCTGACTAGCGGACAAGAGACCCAGTACTTC
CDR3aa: CASSLTSGQETQYF

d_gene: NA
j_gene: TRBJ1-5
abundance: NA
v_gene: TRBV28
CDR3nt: TGTGCCAGCAGTTCGCGGGACGGTAGCAATCAGCCCCAGCATTTT
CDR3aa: CASSSRDGSNQPQHF

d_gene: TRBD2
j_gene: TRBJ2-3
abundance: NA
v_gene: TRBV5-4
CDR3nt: TGTGCCAGCACGGGAGGGGTCACAAATACGCAGTATTTT
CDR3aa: CASTGGVTNTQYF

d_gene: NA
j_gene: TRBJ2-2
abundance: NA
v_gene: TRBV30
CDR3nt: TGTGCGATGGACGCCCGGACAGCCTCGTTGGCCGGGGAGCTGTTTTTT
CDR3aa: CAMDARTASLAGELFF

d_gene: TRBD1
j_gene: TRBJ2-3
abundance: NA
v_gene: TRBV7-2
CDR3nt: TGTGCCAGCAGCTGGGGGACAGTTAGCACAGATACGCAGTATTTT
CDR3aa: CASSWGTVSTDTQYF

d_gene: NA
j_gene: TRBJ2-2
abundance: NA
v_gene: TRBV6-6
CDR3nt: TGTGCCAGCAGTACTCCAGGGGGGTCGGACACCGGGGAGCTGTTTTTT
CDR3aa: CASSTPGGSDTGELFF

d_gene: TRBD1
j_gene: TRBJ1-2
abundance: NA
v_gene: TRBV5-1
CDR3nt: TGCGCCAGCAGCCTGGACAGGGAAGGGTATGGCTACACCTTC
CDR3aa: CASSLDREGYGYTF

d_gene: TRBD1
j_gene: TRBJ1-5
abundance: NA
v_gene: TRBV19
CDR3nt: TGTGCCAGTAGTCCCCAGGGACAGGGGTTCAATCAGCCCCAGCATTTT
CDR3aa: CASSPQGQGFNQPQHF

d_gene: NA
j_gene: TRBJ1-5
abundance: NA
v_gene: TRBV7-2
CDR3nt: TGTGCCAGCAGCCCCCGGACGGGATTAAATCAGCCCCAGCATTTT
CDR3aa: CASSPRTGLNQPQHF

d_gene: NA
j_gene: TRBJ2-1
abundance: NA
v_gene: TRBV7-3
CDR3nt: TGTGCCAGCAGCTTAGGGGACACGGATTCAGGGGAGCAGTTCTTC
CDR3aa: CASSLGDTDSGEQFF

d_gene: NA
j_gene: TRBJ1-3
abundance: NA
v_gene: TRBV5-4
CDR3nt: TGTGCCAGCAGCCGGATGGGGGGCACCTCTGGAAACACCATATATTTT
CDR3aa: CASSRMGGTSGNTIYF

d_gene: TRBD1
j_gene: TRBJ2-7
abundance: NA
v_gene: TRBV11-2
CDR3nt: TGTGCCAGCAGCTCGGACAGGGGTCGGGAGCAGTACTTC
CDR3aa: CASSSDRGREQYF

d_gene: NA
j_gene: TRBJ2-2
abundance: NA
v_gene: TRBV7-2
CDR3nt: TGTGCCAGCAGCTTCAGGGGCACAGGGACCGGGGAGCTGTTTTTT
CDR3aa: CASSFRGTGTGELFF

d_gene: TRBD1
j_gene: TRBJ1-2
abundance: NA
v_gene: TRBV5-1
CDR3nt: TGCGCCAGCAGCTTGGTAGGGGGCCAGCCCTATGGCTACACCTTC
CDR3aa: CASSLVGGQPYGYTF

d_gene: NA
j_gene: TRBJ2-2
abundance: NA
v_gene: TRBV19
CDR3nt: TGTGCCAGTAGTATTTTGCTTGCATCCGGGGAGCTGTTTTTT
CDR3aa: CASSILLASGELFF

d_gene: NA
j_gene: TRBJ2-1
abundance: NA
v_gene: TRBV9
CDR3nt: TGTGCCAGCAGCGTAGTTGGGGGTCACAATGAGCAGTTCTTC
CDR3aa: CASSVVGGHNEQFF